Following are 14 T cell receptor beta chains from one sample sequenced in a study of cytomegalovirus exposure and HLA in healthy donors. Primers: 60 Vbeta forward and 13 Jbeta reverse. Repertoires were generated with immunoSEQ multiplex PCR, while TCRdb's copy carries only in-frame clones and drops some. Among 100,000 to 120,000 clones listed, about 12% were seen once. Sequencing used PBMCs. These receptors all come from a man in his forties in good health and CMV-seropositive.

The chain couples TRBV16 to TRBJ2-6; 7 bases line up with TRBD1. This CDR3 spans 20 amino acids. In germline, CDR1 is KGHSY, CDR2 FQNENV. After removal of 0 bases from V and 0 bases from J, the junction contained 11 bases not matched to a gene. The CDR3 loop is CASSQSSGGHYSSGANVLTF. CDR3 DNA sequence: TGTGCCAGCAGCCAATCTTCAGGGGGACACTATAGCTCTGGGGCCAACGTCCTGACTTTC.

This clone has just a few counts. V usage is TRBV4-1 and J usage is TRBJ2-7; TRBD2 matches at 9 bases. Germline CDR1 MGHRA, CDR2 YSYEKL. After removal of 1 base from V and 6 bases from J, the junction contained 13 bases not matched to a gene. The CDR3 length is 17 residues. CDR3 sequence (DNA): TGCGCCAGCAGCCAAGTCATAGCGGGAGCGTTAATAGGCGAGCAGTACTTC. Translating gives CASSQVIAGALIGEQYF.

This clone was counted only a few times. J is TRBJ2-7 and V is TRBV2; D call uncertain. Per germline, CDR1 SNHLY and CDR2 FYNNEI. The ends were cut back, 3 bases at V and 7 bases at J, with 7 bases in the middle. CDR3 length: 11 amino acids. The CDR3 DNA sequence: TGTGCCAGCAGTGATTACGGGGAGCAGTACTTC. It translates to CASSDYGEQYF.

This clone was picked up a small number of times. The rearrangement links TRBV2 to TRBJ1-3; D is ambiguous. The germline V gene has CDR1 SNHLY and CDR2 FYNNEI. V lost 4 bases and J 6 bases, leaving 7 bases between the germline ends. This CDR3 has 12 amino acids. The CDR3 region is CASSGGPNTIYF. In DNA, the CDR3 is TGTGCCAGCAGTGGTGGCCCAAACACCATATATTTT. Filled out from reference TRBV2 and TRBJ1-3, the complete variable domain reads EPEVTQTPSHQVTQMGQEVILRCVPISNHLYFYWYRQILGQKVEFLVSFYNNEISEKSEIFDDQFSVERPDGSNFTLKIRSTKLEDSAMYFCASSGGPNTIYFGEGSWLTVV.

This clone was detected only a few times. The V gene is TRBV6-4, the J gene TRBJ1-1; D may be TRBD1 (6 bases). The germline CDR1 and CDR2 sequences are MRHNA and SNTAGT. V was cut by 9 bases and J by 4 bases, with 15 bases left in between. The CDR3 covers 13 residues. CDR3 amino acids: CASSAMTGTEAFF. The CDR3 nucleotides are TGTGCCAGTTCTGCTATGACAGGCACTGAAGCTTTCTTT.

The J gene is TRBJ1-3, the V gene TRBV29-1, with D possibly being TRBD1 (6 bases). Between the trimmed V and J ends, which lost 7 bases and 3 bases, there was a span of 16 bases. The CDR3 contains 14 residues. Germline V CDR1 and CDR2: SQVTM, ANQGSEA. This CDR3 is CSATPGTSGNTIYF. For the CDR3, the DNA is TGCAGCGCCACGCCAGGGACAAGTGGAAACACCATATATTTT. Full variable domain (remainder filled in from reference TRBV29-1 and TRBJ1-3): SAVISQKPSRDICQRGTSLTIQCQVDSQVTMMFWYRQQPGQSLTLIATANQGSEATYESGFVIDKFPISRPNLTFSTLTVSNMSPEDSSIYLCSATPGTSGNTIYFGEGSWLTVV.

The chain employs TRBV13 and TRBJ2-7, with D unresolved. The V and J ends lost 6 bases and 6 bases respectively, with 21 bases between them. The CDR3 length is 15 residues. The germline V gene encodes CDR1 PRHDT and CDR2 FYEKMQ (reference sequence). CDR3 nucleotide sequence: TGTGCCAGCAGTTTAAACCTGTTACCTACCTCCGAGCAGTACTTC. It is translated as CASSLNLLPTSEQYF.

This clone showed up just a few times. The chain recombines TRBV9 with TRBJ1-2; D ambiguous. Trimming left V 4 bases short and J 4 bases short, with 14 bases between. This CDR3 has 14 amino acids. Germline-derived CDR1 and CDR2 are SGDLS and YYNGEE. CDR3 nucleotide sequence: TGTGCCAGCAGCCCTACCCTCGGGGTCTATGGCTACACCTTC. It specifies CASSPTLGVYGYTF.

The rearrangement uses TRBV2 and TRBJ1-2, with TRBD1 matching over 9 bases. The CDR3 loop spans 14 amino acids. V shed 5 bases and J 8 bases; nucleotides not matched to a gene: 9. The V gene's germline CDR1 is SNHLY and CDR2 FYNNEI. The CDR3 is CASSLGQGLGGYTF. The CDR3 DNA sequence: TGTGCCAGCAGTCTAGGACAGGGGTTGGGGGGCTACACCTTC.

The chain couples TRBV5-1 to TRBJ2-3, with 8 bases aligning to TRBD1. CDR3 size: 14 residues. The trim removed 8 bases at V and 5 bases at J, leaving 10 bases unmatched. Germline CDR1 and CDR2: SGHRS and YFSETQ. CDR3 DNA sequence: TGCGCCAGTCACTCCGGGACAGGTGGAGATACGCAGTATTTT. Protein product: CASHSGTGGDTQYF. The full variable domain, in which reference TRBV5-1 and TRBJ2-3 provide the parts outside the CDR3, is KAGVTQTPRYLIKTRGQQVTLSCSPISGHRSVSWYQQTPGQGLQFLFEYFSETQRNKGNFPGRFSGRQFSNSRSEMNVSTLELGDSALYLCASHSGTGGDTQYFGPGTRLTVL.

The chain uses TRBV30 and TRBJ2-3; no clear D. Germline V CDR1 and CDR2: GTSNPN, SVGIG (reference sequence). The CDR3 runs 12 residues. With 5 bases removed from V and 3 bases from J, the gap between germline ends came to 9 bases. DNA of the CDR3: TGTGCCTGGGGAGACCTAACAGATACGCAGTATTTT. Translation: CAWGDLTDTQYF.

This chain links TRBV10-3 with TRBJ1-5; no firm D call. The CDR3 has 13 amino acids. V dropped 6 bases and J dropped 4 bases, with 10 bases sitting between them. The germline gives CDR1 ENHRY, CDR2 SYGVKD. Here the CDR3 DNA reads TGTGCCATCAGGTCTACGGGGAATCAGCCCCAGCATTTT. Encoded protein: CAIRSTGNQPQHF.

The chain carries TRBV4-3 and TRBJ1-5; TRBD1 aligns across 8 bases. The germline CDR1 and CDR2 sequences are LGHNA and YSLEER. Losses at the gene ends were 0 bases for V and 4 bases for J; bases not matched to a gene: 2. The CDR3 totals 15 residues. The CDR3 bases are TGCGCCAGCAGCCAAGATTGGACAGGGAATCAGCCCCAGCATTTT. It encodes CASSQDWTGNQPQHF.

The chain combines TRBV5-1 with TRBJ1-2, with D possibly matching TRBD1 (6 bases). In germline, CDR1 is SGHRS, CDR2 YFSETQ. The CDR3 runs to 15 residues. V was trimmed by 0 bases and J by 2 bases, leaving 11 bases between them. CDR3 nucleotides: TGCGCCAGCAGCTTGGTACAGGGAGGGAACTATGGCTACACCTTC. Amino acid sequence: CASSLVQGGNYGYTF. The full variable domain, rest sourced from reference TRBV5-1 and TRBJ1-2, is KAGVTQTPRYLIKTRGQQVTLSCSPISGHRSVSWYQQTPGQGLQFLFEYFSETQRNKGNFPGRFSGRQFSNSRSEMNVSTLELGDSALYLCASSLVQGGNYGYTFGSGTRLTVV.